The subject of this entry is one TCR beta chain. Antigen specificity is unknown. The CDR3 runs to 14 residues. Per germline, CDR1 SGHNT and CDR2 YYREEE (reference sequence). V was shortened by 0 bases and J by 4 bases, with 10 bases between the two germline ends. In the PCR, 60 Vbeta and 13 Jbeta primers were used. Sequencing was performed with immunoSEQ multiplex PCR; in TCRdb, only in-frame clones are kept and a portion is missing. Among approximately 140,000 clones listed, just under 80% were seen once. This specimen comes from a study of cytomegalovirus exposure and HLA in healthy donors. Notes on the study in general: In a later analysis, TCR association rates varied by HLA locus: DRB1 most, HLA-C fewest. Some public TCRs appeared in many individuals, while most sequences were rare. Later on, an analysis tied about 17,000 TCR beta sequences to HLA alleles at 0.05 false discovery rate.

The chain is built from TRBV5-4 and TRBJ1-2, with D perhaps matching TRBD1 (5 bases). The TCR originated in a woman aged 40 to 50 in good health and CMV-seronegative. Sequenced sample: PBMCs. CDR3 sequence reads: CASSLGTGTYGYTF. DNA for the CDR3: TGTGCCAGCAGCTTGGGTACAGGAACCTATGGCTACACCTTC.